This T cell receptor (beta chain) came from a study of OX40 agonist ivuxolimab in advanced cancers. Turning to the study itself: Partial response was recorded in three patients: one hepatocellular carcinoma and two cutaneous melanoma cases. Study-wide points: No determination was made of the antigen specificity of the expanded peripheral T cells.

About this clone itself: What it binds is not known.

Generated by immunoSEQ multiplex PCR, the TCRdb table keeps only in-frame clones and is missing some. In the table there are approximately 77,000 clones, approximately 92% of which are singletons. The sequence derives from an adult with an advanced solid tumor such as melanoma, head and neck, liver or kidney cancer. Here the sequenced sample was CD4+ or CD8+ T cells sorted from blood, taken in a trial of the OX40 agonist ivuxolimab.

The CDR3 bases are TGTGCCAGCAGTGATTGGGGGAACGAGCAGTACTTC. Its protein product is CASSDWGNEQYF. The chain employs TRBV25-1 and TRBJ2-7; D may match TRBD1 or TRBD2 (5 bases each). Germline lookup yields CDR1 MGHDK and CDR2 SYGVNS. This CDR3 has 12 amino acids. V shed 3 bases and J shed 5 bases, with 8 bases lying between them.